The clone carrying this T cell receptor beta chain was counted between two and nine times. The CDR3 end falls 3 residues outside the read, so it is completed with the germline J gene. Different DNA sequences within this sample yield the same CDR3. CDR3 length equals 11 residues. Per the germline V gene, CDR1 is SQVTM and CDR2 is ANQGSEA. This sample was taken from a study of T cell clonality in common variable immunodeficiency. The protocol was immunoSEQ multiplex PCR, while the TCRdb copy is restricted to in-frame clones and leaves out a portion. The table records 35,000 to 50,000 clones without singletons, the ten largest covering about 1.9%.

Sequences were obtained from peripheral blood mononuclear cells. This TCR derives from a person aged 18 to 75 in good health. The chain uses TRBV29-1 and TRBJ1-2; maybe TRBD1 (6 bases). CDR3 sequence: CSAWTAVGYTF. The part of the CDR3 DNA that was read is TGCAGCGCCTGGACAGCCGTAGGA.